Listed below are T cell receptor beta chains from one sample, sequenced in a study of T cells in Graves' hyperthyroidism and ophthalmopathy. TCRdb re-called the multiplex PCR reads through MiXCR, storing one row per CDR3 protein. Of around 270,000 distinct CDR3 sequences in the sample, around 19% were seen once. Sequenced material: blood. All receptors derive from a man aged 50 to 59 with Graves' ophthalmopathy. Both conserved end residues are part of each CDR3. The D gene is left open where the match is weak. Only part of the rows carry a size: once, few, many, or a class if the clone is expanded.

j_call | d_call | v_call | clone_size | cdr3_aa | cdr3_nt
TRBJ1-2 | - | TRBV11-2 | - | CASTIARDRRGYTF | TGTGCCAGCACCATAGCGCGGGACCGGAGGGGCTACACCTTC
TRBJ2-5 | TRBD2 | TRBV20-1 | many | CSARSAGDETQYF | TGCAGTGCTAGAAGTGCGGGAGACGAGACCCAGTACTTC
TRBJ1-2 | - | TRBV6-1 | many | CASSQGYYGYTF | TGTGCCAGCAGCCAAGGGTACTATGGCTACACCTTC
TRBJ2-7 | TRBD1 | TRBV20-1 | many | CSAIHRDRAREQYF | TGCAGTGCCATACACCGGGACAGGGCTCGCGAGCAGTACTTC
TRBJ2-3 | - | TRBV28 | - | CASTTGRDADTQYF | TGTGCCAGCACCACGGGGCGGGACGCAGATACGCAGTATTTT
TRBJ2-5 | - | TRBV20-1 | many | CSAALLRGAETQYF | TGCAGTGCCGCCCTCCTGCGGGGCGCGGAGACCCAGTACTTC
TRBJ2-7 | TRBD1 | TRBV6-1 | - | CASNRDRSYEQYF | TGTGCCAGCAACCGGGACAGGTCCTACGAGCAGTACTTC
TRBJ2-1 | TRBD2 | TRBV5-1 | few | CASSREASSYNEQFF | TGCGCCAGCAGCCGGGAGGCTAGCTCCTACAATGAGCAGTTCTTC
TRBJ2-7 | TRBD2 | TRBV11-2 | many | CASRPNPPLAGNSYEQYF | TGTGCCAGCAGGCCCAACCCCCCCCTAGCGGGAAACTCCTACGAGCAGTACTTC
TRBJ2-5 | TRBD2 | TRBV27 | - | CASSFTPGTSGRAIEETQYF | TGTGCCAGCAGTTTTACTCCCGGGACTAGCGGGAGGGCCATAGAAGAGACCCAGTACTTC
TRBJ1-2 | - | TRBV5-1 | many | CASKFNQGSYGYTF | TGCGCCAGCAAATTTAACCAGGGCAGCTATGGCTACACCTTC
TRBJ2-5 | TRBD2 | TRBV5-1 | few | CASSPDGTSGGKETQYF | TGCGCCAGCAGCCCTGACGGGACTAGCGGGGGAAAAGAGACCCAGTACTTC
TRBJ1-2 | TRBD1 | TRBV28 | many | CASSPLGGQGGYTF | TGTGCCAGCAGTCCACTGGGGGGACAGGGGGGCTACACCTTC
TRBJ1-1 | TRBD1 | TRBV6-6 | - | CASSYSVQGGTEAFF | TGTGCCAGCAGTTACTCGGTTCAGGGGGGGACTGAAGCTTTCTTT
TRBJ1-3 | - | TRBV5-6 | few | CASSLVGGSSGNTIYF | TGTGCCAGCAGCTTGGTGGGGGGATCCTCTGGAAACACCATATATTTT
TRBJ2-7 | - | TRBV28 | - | CASSLSPVGEQYF | TGTGCCAGCAGTTTATCCCCTGTGGGGGAGCAGTACTTC